This entry lists 2 T cell receptor beta chains sequenced from one sample in a study of shared clonotypes between healthy human individuals. The table came from immunoSEQ multiplex PCR; TCRdb's copy has only in-frame clones and leaves some out. The sample records about 110,000 clones, 65% to 75% being singletons. Source material: memory CD8+ T cells sorted from blood. Subset meaning: CD45RO+ cells pooled with CCR7-negative TemRA cells. The receptor set was obtained from a woman aged 30 to 39 in good health.

The chain joins TRBV4-2 to TRBJ2-7; D not certain. Germline loops: CDR1 LGHNA, CDR2 YNFKEQ. The CDR3 contains 15 residues. Trimming took off 3 bases at V and 1 base at J, with 13 bases between the two ends. DNA for the CDR3: TGTGCCAGCAGCCAGGAAAGGGTCCCTTCCTACGAGCAGTACTTC. Protein product: CASSQERVPSYEQYF.

V and J are TRBV25-1 and TRBJ2-7; D is possibly TRBD2 (6 bases). The CDR3 totals 16 residues. The germline CDR1 and CDR2 sequences are MGHDK and SYGVNS. V gave up 1 base and J gave up 5 bases, with 18 bases separating them. The CDR3 sequence is CASSEFAGPKGDEQYF. CDR3 nucleotide sequence: TGTGCCAGCAGTGAATTTGCGGGGCCGAAAGGGGACGAGCAGTACTTC.